These 22 T cell receptor beta chains share one sample of origin, sequenced in a study of T cells in Graves' hyperthyroidism and ophthalmopathy. TCR beta CDR3 region amplification was performed from RNA transcripts. HTBI primers were the set used in a first-round RT-PCR of the TCR CDR3. TCRdb used MiXCR to reprocess the multiplex PCR reads, holding one entry per CDR3 protein. The repertoire has around 600,000 distinct CDR3 sequences, just under 45% of them found once; the top ten carry under 8.5%. Material for sequencing was peripheral blood or thyroid tissue (not recorded which). The receptors derive from an adult man with Graves' disease, either hyperthyroidism or ophthalmopathy (not recorded which).

This clonotype came up once. It may be a read error: a sequence one base away is much more abundant. V is TRBV29-1 and J is TRBJ2-5; tentative D call: TRBD2 (6 bases). V shed 5 bases and J shed 5 bases, with 9 bases lying between them. Germline values: CDR1 SQVTM, CDR2 ANQGSEA. This CDR3 region has 11 residues. This CDR3 is CSVRGSETQYF. CDR3 nucleotides: TGCAGCGTTCGGGGGAGCGAGACCCAGTACTTC.

This rearrangement joins TRBV11-3 to TRBJ1-1; D remains ambiguous. V gave up 5 bases and J gave up 3 bases, with 13 bases separating them. Germline V CDR1 and CDR2: SGHNT, YENEEA. This CDR3 contains 14 residues. CDR3 in DNA: TGTGCCAGCAGCCCTTCAAGGGTAGACACTGAAGCTTTCTTT. Protein: CASSPSRVDTEAFF.

This clonotype was seen only a few times. This chain connects TRBV14 to TRBJ1-3, with 8 bases matching TRBD1. From germline, CDR1 is SGHDN and CDR2 FVKESK. The CDR3 totals 15 residues. The junction had 3 bases not matched to a gene; V was cut back by 4 bases and J by 1 base. This chain's CDR3 is CASSPWTGSGNTIYF. Here the CDR3 DNA reads TGTGCCAGCAGCCCGTGGACAGGGTCTGGAAACACCATATATTTT. Complete variable domain (other parts from reference TRBV14 and TRBJ1-3): EAGVTQFPSHSVIEKGQTVTLRCDPISGHDNLYWYRRVMGKEIKFLLHFVKESKQDESGMPNNRFLAERTGGTYSTLKVQPAELEDSGVYFCASSPWTGSGNTIYFGEGSWLTVV.

In this sample, this clonotype turned up a few times. The chain links TRBV12-3 or TRBV12-4 to TRBJ1-1, with unresolved D. The V and J ends lost 7 bases and 0 bases respectively, with 12 bases between them. This CDR3 region has 14 residues. The CDR3 sequence is CASTLGPVNTEAFF. CDR3 sequence (DNA): TGTGCCAGCACCCTTGGGCCCGTGAACACTGAAGCTTTCTTT.

The chain has TRBV9 and TRBJ1-1, with D perhaps matching TRBD1 (5 bases). Trimming pared 6 bases from V and 7 bases from J, leaving 22 bases between. The germline V gene has CDR1 SGDLS and CDR2 YYNGEE. The CDR3 is made up of 15 amino acids. CDR3 sequence (DNA): TGTGCCAGCATCGGGTACACTCCAGGGCGTGATGAAGCTTTCTTT. Translating gives CASIGYTPGRDEAFF.

The chain links TRBV2 to TRBJ1-4, with D possibly matching TRBD1 (6 bases). In germline, CDR1 is SNHLY, CDR2 FYNNEI. V was shortened by 5 bases and J by 8 bases, with 21 bases between the two germline ends. The CDR3 is made up of 16 amino acids. CDR3 coding DNA: TGTGCCAGCAGTTTCAGGGGTCGGAGGATAGAGGAAAAACTGTTTTTT. Encoded protein: CASSFRGRRIEEKLFF.

This clonotype was observed many times. The V and J genes are TRBV7-6 and TRBJ1-5; 7 bases are a match to TRBD1. CDR1 is SGHVS, CDR2 FNYEAQ, per germline. The CDR3 contains 14 residues. J gave up 2 bases and V 5 bases, and 3 bases lay outside the gene matches. The CDR3 is CASSNRGGNQPQHF. The CDR3 DNA reads TGTGCCAGCAGCAACAGGGGAGGCAATCAGCCCCAGCATTTT. The variable domain in full, completed from reference TRBV7-6 and TRBJ1-5, reads GAGVSQSPRYKVTKRGQDVALRCDPISGHVSLYWYRQALGQGPEFLTYFNYEAQQDKSGLPNDRFSAERPEGSISTLTIQRTEQRDSAMYRCASSNRGGNQPQHFGDGTRLSIL.

V usage is TRBV7-9 and J usage is TRBJ1-2; D uncertain. The germline V and J ends were trimmed by 5 bases and 9 bases, with 10 bases remaining between them. The germline V gene has CDR1 SEHNR and CDR2 FQNEAQ (reference sequence). CDR3 length equals 11 residues. CDR3 protein: CASSPVLRYTF. CDR3 sequence (DNA): TGTGCCAGCAGCCCAGTCTTACGCTACACCTTC.

A few counts support this clonotype. The V and J genes are TRBV29-1 and TRBJ1-2; TRBD1 is a possible D gene (6 bases). Germline V gives CDR1 SQVTM, CDR2 ANQGSEA. The length of the CDR3 is 12 residues. V was pared by 5 bases and J by 6 bases, with 13 bases between. The CDR3 spells CSVLGTFNGYTF. In DNA form, the CDR3 reads TGCAGCGTTCTCGGGACATTTAATGGCTACACCTTC.

The table lists this clonotype with a few counts. The gene calls are TRBV2 and TRBJ2-7; a weak D match, TRBD2 (7 bases). CDR3 length equals 14 residues. Germline CDR1 SNHLY, CDR2 FYNNEI. The V end was cut by 7 bases, the J end by 3 bases, with 16 bases between. CDR3 region: CASTEGGGLYEQYF. The CDR3 DNA follows: TGTGCCAGCACCGAGGGGGGGGGCCTCTACGAGCAGTACTTC.

The DNA for the CDR3 is TGCAGTGCTAGGAGGGACAGGGGGCGAGGAAGCTATGGCTACACCTTC. It codes for CSARRDRGRGSYGYTF. The genes are TRBV20-1 and TRBJ1-2, with 12 positions matching TRBD1. Germline CDR1 is DFQATT and CDR2 is SNEGSKA (reference sequence). The V segment lost 3 bases and the J segment 4 bases; nucleotides outside the gene matches: 9. The CDR3 extends over 16 amino acids.

This chain links TRBV10-3 with TRBJ1-2, with no clear D. The CDR3 has 15 residues. V dropped 3 bases and J dropped 3 bases, with 14 bases sitting between them. Germline CDR1 is ENHRY and CDR2 is SYGVKD. CDR3 coding DNA: TGTGCCATCAGTGATGTCCGATTAGAGTACTATGGCTACACCTTC. This translates into CAISDVRLEYYGYTF.

This clonotype was seen many times. The V gene is TRBV7-8, the J gene TRBJ1-5; D gene unclear. The CDR3 loop spans 13 amino acids. Deletions cut 3 bases from V and 6 bases from J, with 9 bases between. The germline V gene has CDR1 SGHVS and CDR2 FQNEAQ. The CDR3 DNA reads as TGTGCCAGCAGCTTGTTCGTGGGTCAGCCCCAGCATTTT. Translated: CASSLFVGQPQHF.

This chain links TRBV7-9 with TRBJ2-7, with 10 positions matching TRBD2. CDR3 length: 16 residues. Per the germline V gene, CDR1 is SEHNR and CDR2 is FQNEAQ (reference sequence). J gave up 1 base and V 5 bases, and 8 bases lay outside the gene matches. CDR3 nucleotide sequence: TGTGCCAGCAGCCTTAGCACTAGCGGGGCTTCCTACGAGCAGTACTTC. It is translated as CASSLSTSGASYEQYF.

As for this clonotype: This may stem from a read error, because a much larger clone lies one nucleotide away. The chain has TRBV7-2 and TRBJ1-1; D ambiguous. The germline V gene has CDR1 SGHTA and CDR2 FQGNSA. The CDR3 runs to 15 residues. For the CDR3, the DNA is TGTGCCAGCAGCCCCTGGCGGACGGCCAACACTGAAGTTTTCTTT. The encoded protein is CASSPWRTANTEVFF.

This clonotype has only a few counts. The chain couples TRBV10-2 to TRBJ2-7, with 8 positions matching TRBD2. CDR3 size: 18 residues. CDR1 is WSHSY, CDR2 SAAADI, per germline. V lost 2 bases and J lost 1; bases outside the gene matches: 13. CDR3 DNA: TGCGCCAGCAGTGAGAAATTTAGCGGGACCGCTGGATCCTACGAGCAGTACTTC. As protein: CASSEKFSGTAGSYEQYF.

In regard to this clonotype: The CDR3 carries no conserved terminal phenylalanine or tryptophan, so it likely arises from a read error. The chain has TRBV6-6 and TRBJ1-1; 9 bases line up with TRBD1. Germline assignment: CDR1 MNHNY and CDR2 SVGAGI (reference sequence). This CDR3 region has 14 residues. V dropped 7 bases and J dropped 4; count of bases not matched to a gene: 7. The CDR3 DNA reads TGTGCCAGCACCAGGACAGGGGTTTCCACTGAAGCTTTCCTT. Its translation: CASTRTGVSTEAFL.

This clonotype was seen at least ten times. V usage is TRBV9 and J usage is TRBJ1-4, with a weak D call TRBD1 (5 bases). The CDR3 is 14 residues long. Trimming took 1 base from V and 7 from J, leaving 11 bases between them. Germline CDR1 and CDR2: SGDLS and YYNGEE. The CDR3 sequence is CASSVTGVGEKLFF. The DNA of the CDR3 is TGTGCCAGCAGCGTAACGGGGGTGGGTGAAAAACTGTTTTTT.

Ten or more counts support this clonotype. As the CDR3 is not closed by the conserved phenylalanine or tryptophan, this likely results from a read error. Because the CDR3's place on the DNA is in doubt, the DNA is left out and the CDR3 is given as listed by TCRdb. The chain recombines TRBV13 with TRBJ2-5; the table's D gene call, TRBD2, was not cross checked with the DNA. Per the germline V gene, CDR1 is PRHDT and CDR2 is FYEKMQ (reference sequence). With termini counted, the CDR3 has 11 amino acids. The CDR3: CASSLAGPNGL.

In nucleotides, the CDR3 is TGCAGCGTCAACGACGGCGGGAGGGGGAACACCGGGGAGCTGTTTTTT. As protein: CSVNDGGRGNTGELFF. The rearrangement links TRBV29-1 to TRBJ2-2; TRBD2 agrees at 9 bases. Germline trimming cut 6 bases from V and 1 base from J; bases unmatched to any gene: 9. This CDR3 comprises 16 residues. CDR1 is SQVTM, CDR2 ANQGSEA, per germline.

This clonotype was counted between two and nine times. The V gene is TRBV12-3 or TRBV12-4, the J gene TRBJ2-5, with TRBD1 matching over 7 bases. With 7 bases clipped from V and 5 bases from J, the junction kept 13 bases outside the gene matches. The CDR3 runs 15 residues. CDR3 region: CASTLQLGGGETQYF. The CDR3 DNA reads as TGTGCCAGCACCCTACAACTAGGGGGCGGGGAGACCCAGTACTTC.

The chain uses TRBV10-3 and TRBJ1-5; no clear D. Looked up from germline, CDR1 is ENHRY and CDR2 is SYGVKD. This CDR3 is 16 amino acids long. The V and J ends lost 3 bases and 6 bases respectively, with 18 bases between them. This CDR3 reads CAISDGLERPGQPQHF. The CDR3 region has the DNA TGTGCCATCAGTGACGGCTTGGAAAGGCCGGGTCAGCCCCAGCATTTT.